These 20 T cell receptor beta chains were all obtained from the same sample, sequenced in a study of blood T cell repertoires in COVID-19. The table came from immunoSEQ multiplex PCR; TCRdb's copy has only in-frame clones and leaves some out. This repertoire shows 150,000 to 200,000 clones, about 80% found once; its top ten account for roughly 7%. Sequencing used PBMCs or T cells enriched from blood (not recorded which). The receptors shown here come from a man aged 40-49 years who had recovered from COVID-19.

The chain carries TRBV11-3 and TRBJ2-2; D possibly corresponds to TRBD2 (5 bases). The germline gives CDR1 SGHNT, CDR2 YENEEA. V lost 0 bases to trimming and J lost 4 bases, with 9 bases between them. The CDR3 sequence is 15 residues long. The DNA of the CDR3 is TGTGCCAGCAGCTTAGATAATCGGGGCACCGGGGAGCTGTTTTTT. Protein product: CASSLDNRGTGELFF.

In this sample, this clone turned up a few times. The J gene is TRBJ1-4, the V gene TRBV6-2 or TRBV6-3; 10 positions match TRBD1. Germline CDR1 reads MNHEY; CDR2 reads SVGEGT. V was pared by 3 bases and J by 8 bases, with 9 bases of the junction left unmatched. The CDR3 has 16 amino acids. The CDR3 DNA reads as TGTGCCAGCAGTTATTGGGACAGGGGCCAGGAAGAAAAACTGTTTTTT. It specifies CASSYWDRGQEEKLFF.

This chain links TRBV2 with TRBJ1-2, with D maybe TRBD1 (6 bases). V was shortened by 5 bases and J by 6 bases, with 13 bases between the two germline ends. The CDR3 extends over 13 amino acids. Looked up from germline, CDR1 is SNHLY and CDR2 is FYNNEI. CDR3: CASSYRVQNGYTF. In nucleotides, the CDR3 is TGTGCCAGCAGTTACAGGGTGCAAAATGGCTACACCTTC.

V and J are TRBV4-2 and TRBJ1-2; 8 bases are shared with TRBD1. This CDR3 spans 14 amino acids. The V gene's germline CDR1 is LGHNA and CDR2 YNFKEQ. V shed 4 bases and J 8 bases; nucleotides not matched to a gene: 9. The CDR3 DNA is TGTGCCAGCAGCCCGACGACAGGGGAGGGCGGCTACACCTTC. Its translation: CASSPTTGEGGYTF.

The chain carries TRBV5-6 and TRBJ1-6; TRBD1 is a possible D gene (6 bases). This CDR3 is 14 amino acids long. V was cut by 2 bases and J by 8 bases, with 11 bases left in between. From germline, CDR1 is SGHDT and CDR2 YYEEEE. Here the CDR3 reads CASSFYRDDSPLHF. The CDR3 DNA is TGTGCCAGCAGCTTTTACAGGGATGATTCACCCCTCCACTTT. The full variable domain, in which reference TRBV5-6 and TRBJ1-6 provide the parts outside the CDR3, is DAGVTQSPTHLIKTRGQQVTLRCSPKSGHDTVSWYQQALGQGPQFIFQYYEEEERQRGNFPDRFSGHQFPNYSSELNVNALLLGDSALYLCASSFYRDDSPLHFGNGTRLTVT.

J is TRBJ2-3 and V is TRBV7-9; 7 bases line up with TRBD2. The CDR3 runs to 16 residues. Trimming removed 1 base from V and 3 bases from J; junction bases left unmatched: 7. CDR1 and CDR2 (germline): SEHNR, FQNEAQ (reference sequence). The CDR3 nucleotides read TGTGCCAGCAGCTTAGATGTCGGGGGGACGACAGATACGCAGTATTTT. Translating gives CASSLDVGGTTDTQYF.

The rearrangement links TRBV6-1 to TRBJ2-3; 7 bases agree with TRBD2. The length of the CDR3 is 17 residues. CDR1 is MNHNS, CDR2 SASEGT, per germline. The V segment lost 3 bases and the J segment 2 bases; nucleotides outside the gene matches: 11. The CDR3: CASSDGLVAGPTDTQYF. The CDR3 region has the DNA TGTGCCAGCAGTGATGGTTTGGTAGCGGGTCCCACAGATACGCAGTATTTT.

The rearrangement uses TRBV10-3 and TRBJ2-5; 9 positions agree with TRBD1. Germline values: CDR1 ENHRY, CDR2 SYGVKD. This CDR3 is built from 16 residues. After removal of 6 bases from V and 4 bases from J, the junction contained 12 bases not matched to a gene. CDR3 sequence reads: CAISRSGQGNRETQYF. Written as DNA, the CDR3 is TGTGCCATCAGCCGATCGGGACAGGGTAACCGAGAGACCCAGTACTTC.

The gene calls are TRBV7-2 and TRBJ2-7; 7 bases match TRBD1. V gave up 5 bases and J gave up 1 base; unmatched junction bases: 8. CDR1 is SGHTA and CDR2 is FQGNSA in the germline V gene. This CDR3 contains 15 residues. CDR3 protein: CASSTLSTGSYEQYF. CDR3 nucleotides: TGTGCCAGCAGCACACTTTCGACAGGGTCCTACGAGCAGTACTTC.

V is TRBV7-8 and J is TRBJ2-5, with unresolved D. The CDR3 runs to 12 residues. The germline gives CDR1 SGHVS, CDR2 FQNEAQ. The V and J ends lost 2 bases and 4 bases respectively, with 5 bases between them. The chain's CDR3 is CASSLRGETQYF. CDR3 bases: TGTGCCAGCAGCTTACGCGGAGAGACCCAGTACTTC.

The chain uses TRBV11-2 and TRBJ2-5; tentatively, D is TRBD1 (6 bases). The ends were cut back, 5 bases at V and 1 base at J, with 11 bases in the middle. The CDR3 has 14 amino acids. The germline V gene encodes CDR1 SGHAT and CDR2 FQNNGV. The CDR3 region is CASSRPTGQETQYF. The CDR3 DNA follows: TGTGCCAGCAGCAGACCGACAGGCCAAGAGACCCAGTACTTC.

The J gene is TRBJ2-1, the V gene TRBV5-4; 9 bases match TRBD2. The CDR3 sequence is 14 residues long. Germline CDR1 reads SGHNT; CDR2 reads YYREEE (reference sequence). With 2 bases clipped from V and 9 bases from J, the junction kept 6 bases outside the gene matches. CDR3: CASSLGTSIGEQFF. The CDR3 DNA is TGTGCCAGCAGCTTAGGGACTAGCATAGGTGAGCAGTTCTTC.

The V gene is TRBV6-5, the J gene TRBJ1-2, with D tentatively TRBD1 (5 bases). The germline V gene encodes CDR1 MNHEY and CDR2 SVGAGI. CDR3 length: 14 residues. With 2 bases removed from V and 6 bases from J, the gap between germline ends came to 13 bases. CDR3 sequence (DNA): TGTGCCAGCAGTTACCTCGGGGGATACGATGGCTACACCTTC. Its protein is CASSYLGGYDGYTF.

The V and J genes are TRBV6-5 and TRBJ2-2, with D maybe TRBD1 (6 bases). The V gene's germline CDR1 is MNHEY and CDR2 SVGAGI. The CDR3 has 14 amino acids. V was trimmed by 5 bases and J by 7 bases, leaving 14 bases between them. The CDR3 coding sequence is TGTGCCAGCAGTACCTACAGGGCTGGCGGGGAGCTGTTTTTT. It is translated as CASSTYRAGGELFF.

The genes are TRBV21-1 and TRBJ1-1; the D call TRBD1 from the table was never checked on the DNA. TRBV21-1 is a listed pseudogene. The CDR3 runs to 16 residues. The CDR3 spells CASSTSQGPRDTEAFF. The CDR3 nucleotides read TGTGCCAGCAGCACATCACAGGGGCCGAGGGACACTGAAGCTTTCTTT.

The chain employs TRBV6-5 and TRBJ1-2, with D maybe TRBD1 (5 bases). The CDR3 runs 14 residues. Germline values: CDR1 MNHEY, CDR2 SVGAGI. Trimming cost V 10 bases and J 0 bases, with 15 bases left between them. CDR3: CATKSGLTNYGYTF. The CDR3 DNA is TGTGCCACCAAATCAGGGTTAACTAACTATGGCTACACCTTC.

The table lists this clone with a count of one. The chain has TRBV7-9 and TRBJ2-3; 9 bases line up with TRBD2. This CDR3 is 18 amino acids long. V was pared by 5 bases and J by 2 bases, with 14 bases of the junction left unmatched. Germline-derived CDR1 and CDR2 are SEHNR and FQNEAQ (reference sequence). The CDR3 region is CASSPVGVAGAHTDTQYF. CDR3 nucleotide sequence: TGTGCCAGCAGCCCCGTTGGGGTAGCGGGGGCCCACACAGATACGCAGTATTTT.

This clone was picked up one time. V gene TRBV2 combines with J gene TRBJ1-4, with TRBD1 as a possible D gene (5 bases). Germline CDR1 is SNHLY and CDR2 is FYNNEI. The CDR3 is made up of 14 amino acids. Trimming pared 3 bases from V and 7 bases from J, leaving 12 bases between. CDR3 protein: CASSDGQGGEKLFF. The CDR3 DNA reads as TGTGCCAGCAGTGACGGCCAGGGTGGTGAAAAACTGTTTTTT.

This chain joins TRBV2 and TRBJ1-1; D gene unclear. Germline CDR1 is SNHLY and CDR2 is FYNNEI. The CDR3 covers 13 residues. Trimming removed 8 bases at V and 0 bases at J, with 10 bases between. CDR3 region: CASSGTMNTEAFF. In DNA, the CDR3 is TGTGCCAGCTCGGGAACTATGAACACTGAAGCTTTCTTT.

The V call is TRBV18, the J call TRBJ1-1; D unclear. The CDR3 consists of 13 residues. Trimming stripped 4 bases from V and 10 bases from J, with 16 bases between. CDR1 is KGHSH, CDR2 LQKENI, per germline. The CDR3 DNA sequence: TGTGCCAGCTCACTCTCGGATACACGGGGAGCTTTCTTT. Its protein product is CASSLSDTRGAFF.